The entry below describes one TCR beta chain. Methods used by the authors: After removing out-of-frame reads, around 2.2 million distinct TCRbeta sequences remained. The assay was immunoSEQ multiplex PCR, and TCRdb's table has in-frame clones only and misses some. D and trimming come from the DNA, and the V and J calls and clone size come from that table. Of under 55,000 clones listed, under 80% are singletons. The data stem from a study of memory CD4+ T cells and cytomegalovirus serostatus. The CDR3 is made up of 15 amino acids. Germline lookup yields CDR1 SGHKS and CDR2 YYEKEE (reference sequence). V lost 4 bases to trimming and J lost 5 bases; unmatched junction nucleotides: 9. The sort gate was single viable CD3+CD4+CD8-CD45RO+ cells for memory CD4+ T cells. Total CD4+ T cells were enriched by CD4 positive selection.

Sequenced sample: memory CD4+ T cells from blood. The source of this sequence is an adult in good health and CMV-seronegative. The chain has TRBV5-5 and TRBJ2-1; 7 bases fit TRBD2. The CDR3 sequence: CASSREGWKDNEQFF. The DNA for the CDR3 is TGTGCCAGCAGCAGGGAGGGGTGGAAGGACAATGAGCAGTTCTTC. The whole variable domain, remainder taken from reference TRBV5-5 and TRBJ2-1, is DAGVTQSPTHLIKTRGQQVTLRCSPISGHKSVSWYQQVLGQGPQFIFQYYEKEERGRGNFPDRFSARQFPNYSSELNVNALLLGDSALYLCASSREGWKDNEQFFGPGTRLTVL.